These 11 T cell receptor beta chains were all obtained from the same sample, sequenced in a study of cytotoxic CD8 clonotypes in ibrutinib-treated CLL. Method: immunoSEQ multiplex PCR; TCRdb's copy keeps in-frame clones and lacks some. Here the sample spans about 92,000 clones, around 77% being singletons. This specimen was PBMCs, taken after 24 months of ibrutinib treatment. These receptors all come from a human donor with chronic lymphocytic leukemia.

The chain carries TRBV28 and TRBJ2-1; 11 nucleotides agree with TRBD1. This CDR3 contains 16 residues. Germline CDR1 and CDR2: MDHEN and SYDVKM. V dropped 7 bases and J dropped 8; count of bases not matched to a gene: 13. The CDR3 region has the DNA TGTGCCAGCACATCACCGGGGACAGGGGGTTTATATGAGCAGTTCTTC. This gives the protein CASTSPGTGGLYEQFF.

The CDR3 coding sequence is TGTGCCTGGACACTAGCGGGGACCTACGAGCAGTACTTC. Its protein is CAWTLAGTYEQYF. This chain links TRBV30 with TRBJ2-7; 10 nucleotides align to TRBD2. This CDR3 comprises 13 residues. J lost 2 bases, V lost 4 bases, and 2 bases had no gene match. Germline V gives CDR1 GTSNPN, CDR2 SVGIG (reference sequence).

The V gene is TRBV9, the J gene TRBJ2-1, with D unclear. The CDR3 spans 16 residues. Trimming removed 2 bases at V and 0 bases at J, with 12 bases between. Germline-derived CDR1 and CDR2 are SGDLS and YYNGEE. CDR3 amino acids: CASSVATYSSYNEQFF. As DNA, the CDR3 is TGTGCCAGCAGCGTGGCGACTTACAGCTCCTACAATGAGCAGTTCTTC.

Comment on this clone: Mismatch with germline at one junction end may stem from a read error. The rearrangement uses TRBV7-7 and TRBJ2-1; D is unresolved. The germline CDR1 and CDR2 sequences are SSHAT and FNYEAQ (reference sequence). There are 13 residues in the CDR3. For the CDR3, the DNA is TGTGCTAGCAGCTTCGACTGGGACAATGAGCAGTTCTTC. Residues: CASSFDWDNEQFF.

V and J are TRBV7-8 and TRBJ1-6, with 9 bases identical to TRBD1. This CDR3 spans 17 amino acids. V lost 1 base to trimming and J lost 6 bases; unmatched junction nucleotides: 7. The germline CDR1 and CDR2 sequences are SGHVS and FQNEAQ. For the CDR3, the DNA is TGTGCCAGCAGCTTAGTTGGGAGACAGGGGGGTAATTCACCCCTCCACTTT. It codes for CASSLVGRQGGNSPLHF.

CDR3 bases: TGTGCCAGCAGCCTGGACAGGGGGCGCGGAGATACGCAGTATTTT. This encodes CASSLDRGRGDTQYF. The chain joins TRBV2 to TRBJ2-3; 11 bases fit TRBD1. Germline V lookup: CDR1 SNHLY, CDR2 FYNNEI. This CDR3 comprises 15 residues. V was pared by 6 bases and J by 5 bases, with 7 bases of the junction left unmatched.

V and J are TRBV28 and TRBJ2-1; no clear D gene. The V gene lost 6 bases and the J gene lost 0 bases, with 9 bases spanning the gap. Germline CDR1 and CDR2: MDHEN and SYDVKM. This CDR3 is built from 14 residues. CDR3 sequence: CASSKASSYNEQFF. In nucleotides, the CDR3 is TGTGCCAGCAGCAAGGCTTCCTCCTACAATGAGCAGTTCTTC.

This clone was recorded a few times. The chain has TRBV29-1 and TRBJ2-2; 7 bases are a match to TRBD1. Looked up from germline, CDR1 is SQVTM and CDR2 is ANQGSEA. This CDR3 contains 15 residues. The V segment lost 7 bases and the J segment 5 bases; nucleotides outside the gene matches: 13. The CDR3 spells CSASGTVGKTGELFF. The CDR3 DNA reads TGCAGCGCTTCTGGGACAGTTGGGAAAACCGGGGAGCTGTTTTTT.

The chain recombines TRBV5-1 with TRBJ2-7; unclear D gene. Germline values: CDR1 SGHRS, CDR2 YFSETQ. This CDR3 comprises 13 residues. V shed 2 bases and J shed 4 bases, with 10 bases lying between them. The chain's CDR3 is CASSFTADYEQYF. CDR3 bases: TGCGCCAGCAGCTTTACGGCAGATTACGAGCAGTACTTC.

This clone was detected a few times. The J gene is TRBJ1-6, the V gene TRBV4-2; no clear D gene. Trimming left V 0 bases short and J 6 bases short, with 9 bases between. The CDR3 is 15 residues long. Germline values: CDR1 LGHNA, CDR2 YNFKEQ. The CDR3 is CASSQDPGINSPLHF. The CDR3 DNA is TGTGCCAGCAGCCAAGACCCGGGAATTAATTCACCCCTCCACTTT.

V gene TRBV29-1 combines with J gene TRBJ2-7; TRBD1 matches at 8 bases. Germline lookup yields CDR1 SQVTM and CDR2 ANQGSEA. V dropped 1 base and J dropped 4; count of bases not matched to a gene: 6. This CDR3 region has 14 residues. The CDR3 sequence is CSVEGAGGGYEQYF. CDR3 DNA sequence: TGCAGCGTTGAAGGGGCAGGGGGCGGGTACGAGCAGTACTTC.